This T cell receptor beta chain was sequenced for a study of cytomegalovirus exposure and HLA in healthy donors (TCRdb year 2017). Regarding the complete study: An earlier analysis of some 620 of the donors reported about 280 Gb of sequence data and 117 million unique TCR beta sequences obtained from approximately 180 million T cells. Typing coverage differed by locus: A, B, C, DRB1 and DQB1 were typed in roughly 620-630 donors, DQA1 in 522, DPA1 in some 600, and DPB1 in approximately 450. High-throughput TCR immunosequencing, statistical association of individual TCRs with disease status, and machine learning were combined to predict cytomegalovirus infection status. Donor age, sex, ethnicity and CMV serostatus were compiled alongside the repertoire data. Class I and class II HLA loci were covered by the typing at four-digit resolution. Rather than using new phenotypic data, the later analysis identified candidate immune exposures from TCR beta sequences and from how often those sequences occurred across donors. An earlier analysis of approximately 500 of the donors applied high-throughput TCR beta sequencing to assess whether each TCR beta V gene segment acted as functional or pseudogenic. The aim of the study was to test whether cataloging public T cell receptors could identify signatures of past pathogen exposure. Using immunosequencing, the study profiled T cell repertoires from approximately 700 subjects and related those repertoires to cytomegalovirus serostatus. Across 398 genotyped donors of the cohort, an average of roughly 250,000 unique TCR beta nucleotide sequences per donor were sequenced, and 15% to 20% of those sequences were non-productive. Of the 398 genotyped donors, 75% to 85% were placed in the genetic ancestry cluster associated with self-reported Caucasian donors. Besides the first cohort of some 670 subjects, a separate validation cohort made up of 120 different subjects was used. In a later genetic analysis, genome-wide SNP genotypes for about three fifths of the 666 donors were used, and that subset was treated as a discovery cohort. Roughly 300 gigabases of sequencing data and around 80 million unique TCR sequences made up an early release that covered about 640 HLA-typed donors. Every discovery cohort repertoire had been produced on one sequencing platform. Roughly 5 DR-DQ haplotypes were handled as single units for association and clustering, since linkage in the cohort was strong. To study patterns of TCR occurrence, a later analysis re-analyzed previously published TCR beta repertoires from 650 to 750 donors and added high-resolution HLA genotyping.

In total, approximately 690 healthy bone marrow donors made up the cohort. Cohort members were all nominally healthy when sampled, although unrecorded immune exposures were likely present. The donor was CMV seronegative and belonged to the group of under 400 seronegative cohort members. A peripheral blood sample was collected from each donor, and TCR beta sequencing was performed on peripheral blood mononuclear cells. Genomic DNA extraction from the blood cell samples was performed with the Qiagen DNeasy Blood Extraction Kit. The method behind the library was the immunoSEQ multiplex PCR assay. For the multiplex PCR, a mixture combining 60 forward primers for TCR Vbeta segments and 13 reverse primers for TCR Jbeta segments was used. The CDR3 region of rearranged TCR beta genes was amplified from genomic DNA with a multiplex PCR assay. The amplified TCR beta libraries were sequenced on the Illumina HiSeq System as 87-base-pair reads. In the authors' own workflow: A later analysis counted around 72 million unique TCR beta chains across the 640 or so repertoires, and around 9.9 million of these chains were shared by at least two donors. Raw reads were error-corrected and collapsed into unique sequences with a nearest-neighbor algorithm that merged closely related sequences to remove PCR and sequencing errors. V, D and J gene segments were assigned by aligning CDR3 sequences to IMGT reference sequences. For a sequence to be retained, at least a six-nucleotide match to both a V gene segment and a J gene segment was required. Rearrangements were called productive when the CDR3 lacked stop codons and stayed in frame with V and J; all others were non-productive. CDR3 was defined according to IMGT convention as the region running from the second conserved V-encoded cysteine to the conserved J-encoded phenylalanine. In an earlier analysis of around 570 of the donors, sequences lacking an unambiguous match to a single V gene segment were excluded. In an earlier analysis of approximately 610 of the donors, V segments were called functional above 56.7% productive rearrangements and were called segregating when the between-donor standard deviation exceeded 5%. A statistical classification framework was built for diagnosing cytomegalovirus status from the catalog of TCR beta chain sequences. In a later analysis, V and J genes were assigned by comparing TCR nucleotide sequences against IMGT/GENE-DB human TR gene sequences. Using the TCRdist pipeline, a later analysis assigned CDR3 sequences along with most-parsimonious VDJ recombination scenarios. In a later analysis, each TCR beta chain was defined by its CDR3 amino acid sequence together with its V-gene family, and reads lacking a unique V-gene family were excluded. In a later analysis, several hundred highly shared, low-generation-probability nucleotide sequences were removed to address suspected cross-contamination and a sequencing artifact. For each public chain, a later analysis derived a clonal expansion index from normalized ranks of inferred template counts within each repertoire. A later analysis computed generation probabilities with a VDJ recombination model fitted to out-of-frame rearrangements, and checked the results against IGoR. A later analysis scored TCR-TCR, TCR-HLA and TCR-CMV co-occurrence with hypergeometric tests, applying a repertoire-size bias correction to TCR pairs. To estimate false discovery rates, a later analysis permuted the HLA or CMV assignments 20 times. In a later analysis, co-occurring TCRs were grouped using DBSCAN, and TCRdist sequence similarity was added for clustering within HLA-allele-positive subsets. For co-occurrence clustering, repertoires with fewer than 30,000 or more than 120,000 public chains were excluded, along with a handful of repertoires with anomalous nucleotide sharing. TCRdb holds this immuneACCESS table with in-frame rearrangements only. Some clones are missing; in checked studies, unresolved V genes explain under half, and the rest has no known cause. The V and J calls and clone size are taken from that table; D and trimming were inferred from the DNA. The data table for this sample lists about 140,000 clones. Together, the top ten hold about 0.96% of the sample.

Trimming accounts for 2 bases at V and 2 bases at J, while the number of junction bases matched to no gene is 3. Inclusive of the bounding cysteine and phenylalanine, the CDR3 is 15 residues long. Only the CDR3 DNA stays, 45 bases, in frame from base 1. Reading the germline V gene gives CDR1 MNHNS and CDR2 SASEGT. Summary of the overall study and its limitations: V-gene and J-gene trimming of TCR beta chains was associated with a missense DCLRE1C variant in a later genetic analysis, and the association was replicated in an independent cohort. A further reported finding was that TCR beta sequences accurately predicted the HLA-A and HLA-B alleles for most subjects in the first cohort. The cohort was sequenced for TCR beta chains only, and without alpha or paired-chain data the features that could be detected were limited. Because some donors lacked HLA typing at each locus, the association tests relied only on the typed subset. According to the authors, the approach could potentially be generalized to other disease states and immunological phenotypes. When HLA alleles, especially DR and DQ, strongly co-occurred, attributing TCR associations to individual alleles was difficult. A few of the identified cytomegalovirus-associated TCR beta chains were confirmed in vitro to be specific for cytomegalovirus antigens. Sequencing depth was assumed to be roughly uniform across donors in the presence/absence analyses, though that assumption may not hold. According to a later analysis, parvovirus B19, influenza, CMV and Epstein-Barr virus appeared linked to several top co-occurrence clusters. In a later analysis, TCR association rates were found to vary across HLA loci, with the most associated TCRs seen for DRB1 alleles and the fewest for HLA-C alleles. Because the 87-base-pair reads could not distinguish some IMGT-functional V segments, including TRBV6-2 and TRBV6-3, those segments were excluded. In a later genetic analysis, fewer N-insertions in productive TCRs were reported among donors in an Asian-associated ancestry cluster than the roughly 640-donor mean. Correlated functional status among segregating V segments might be attributable to linkage disequilibrium, but an unknown experimental factor could not be ruled out. A group of highly shared sequence variants was considered likely to be a technical artifact of the sequencing pipeline. Compared with equally common non-associated chains, HLA-associated TCR beta chains in a later analysis were more clonally expanded and had lower generation probabilities. Immune exposure information for the cohort was limited to CMV serostatus. The classifier was reported to diagnose cytomegalovirus status with high specificity and sensitivity in both the original cohort and the validation cohort. The study gave a list of around 170 TCR beta chains associated with cytomegalovirus. According to a later analysis, most CMV-associated TCR beta chains appeared to be HLA-restricted, and the HLA associations seemed to be driven largely by CMV exposure. In a later analysis, 15,000 to 20,000 TCR beta sequences were associated with specific HLA alleles at a false discovery rate of 0.05. About 17 rarely observed V segments, including chromosome 9 orphons, were excluded from the earlier analysis of some 590 of the donors because counts were too low. Most TCR sequences were seen in very few donors, while some public TCRs were found in many individuals. An earlier analysis of roughly 570 of the donors showed that most TCR beta V segments appeared in productive rearrangements either about 90% or about 30% of the time, which broadly matched IMGT annotations.

Remarks on this clone: The clone's antigen remains unknown.

The sequence links TRBV6-1 to TRBJ2-7, with 10 central nucleotides matching TRBD1. What was sequenced was PBMCs. The origin of this receptor is a male donor in good health and CMV-seronegative. The nucleotide sequence reads as follows: TGTGCCAGCAGTGAACAAGGGACAGGGGCCTACGAGCAGTACTTC. The translation is CASSEQGTGAYEQYF.